This TCR beta chain was captured by sequencing in a study of T cell changes during pregnancy in multiple sclerosis. Method: immunoSEQ multiplex PCR; TCRdb's copy keeps in-frame clones and lacks some. The table has roughly 80,000 clones, about 92% seen once; the top ten hold 1.4% to 1.5%. Germline CDR1 is SNHLY and CDR2 is FYNNEI. This CDR3 has 13 residues. V lost 9 bases and J lost 2; bases outside the gene matches: 5. This TCR was sampled from a female donor with multiple sclerosis, enrolled in a pregnancy study. Sequenced material: peripheral blood, taken before pregnancy. The gene calls are TRBV2 and TRBJ1-1; 8 nucleotides agree with TRBD1. The CDR3 reads CARLDRENTEAFF. The DNA for the CDR3 is TGTGCCAGGTTGGACAGGGAAAACACTGAAGCTTTCTTT.